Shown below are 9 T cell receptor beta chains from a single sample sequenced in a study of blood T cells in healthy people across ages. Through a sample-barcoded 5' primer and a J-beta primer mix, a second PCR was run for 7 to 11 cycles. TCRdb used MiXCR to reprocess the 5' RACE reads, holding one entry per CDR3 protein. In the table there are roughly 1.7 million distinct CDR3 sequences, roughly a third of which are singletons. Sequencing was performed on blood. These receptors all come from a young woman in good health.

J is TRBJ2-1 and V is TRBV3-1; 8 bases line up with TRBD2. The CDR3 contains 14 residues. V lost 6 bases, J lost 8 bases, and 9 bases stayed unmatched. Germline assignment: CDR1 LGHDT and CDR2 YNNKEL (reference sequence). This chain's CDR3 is CASSRAGGGHEQFF. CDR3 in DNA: TGTGCCAGCAGTAGGGCCGGGGGGGGACATGAGCAGTTCTTC.

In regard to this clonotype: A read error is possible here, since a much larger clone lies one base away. The CDR3 DNA reads TGCAGTGCGGTCGAGCTCCAAGAGACCCAGTTCTTC. Amino acids: CSAVELQETQFF. The chain uses TRBV20-1 and TRBJ2-1; D gene unclear. CDR1 is DFQATT and CDR2 is SNEGSKA in the germline V gene (reference sequence). V was clipped by 6 bases and J by 13 bases, with 19 bases between them. CDR3 length equals 12 residues.

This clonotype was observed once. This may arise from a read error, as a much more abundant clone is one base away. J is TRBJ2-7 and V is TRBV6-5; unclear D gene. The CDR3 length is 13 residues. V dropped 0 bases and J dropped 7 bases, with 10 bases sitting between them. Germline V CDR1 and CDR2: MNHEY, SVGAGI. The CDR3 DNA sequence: TGTGCCAGCAGTTACTCGGAGTCCAATGAGCAGTACTTC. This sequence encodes CASSYSESNEQYF.

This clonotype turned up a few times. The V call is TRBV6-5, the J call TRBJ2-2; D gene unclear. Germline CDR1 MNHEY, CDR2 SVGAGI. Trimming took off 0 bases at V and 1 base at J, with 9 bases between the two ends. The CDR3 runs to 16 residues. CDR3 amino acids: CASSYSVLGNTGELFF. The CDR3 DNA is TGTGCCAGCAGTTACTCGGTACTGGGGAACACCGGGGAGCTGTTTTTT.

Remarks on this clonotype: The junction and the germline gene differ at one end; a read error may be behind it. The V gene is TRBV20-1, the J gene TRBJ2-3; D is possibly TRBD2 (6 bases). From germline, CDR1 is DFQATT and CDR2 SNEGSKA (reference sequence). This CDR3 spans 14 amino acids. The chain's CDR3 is CSARGTSSKDTRYF. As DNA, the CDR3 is TGCAGTGCTAGAGGAACTAGCTCGAAAGATACGCGGTATTTT.

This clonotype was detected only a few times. For the CDR3, the DNA is TGCAGCGCCGCGCAGGGGGCGGCCACTGAAGCTTTCTTT. This translates into CSAAQGAATEAFF. The genes are TRBV29-1 and TRBJ1-1; 8 positions match TRBD1. CDR1 is SQVTM, CDR2 ANQGSEA, per germline. V lost 7 bases to trimming and J lost 4 bases; unmatched junction nucleotides: 8. This CDR3 is 13 amino acids long.

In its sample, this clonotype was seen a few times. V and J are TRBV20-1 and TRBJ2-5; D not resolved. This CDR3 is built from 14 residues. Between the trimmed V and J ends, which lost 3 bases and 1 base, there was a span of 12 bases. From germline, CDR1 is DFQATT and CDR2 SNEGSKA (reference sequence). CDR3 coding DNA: TGCAGTGCTAGCCGAGCCGGATCCCAAGAGACCCAGTACTTC. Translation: CSASRAGSQETQYF.

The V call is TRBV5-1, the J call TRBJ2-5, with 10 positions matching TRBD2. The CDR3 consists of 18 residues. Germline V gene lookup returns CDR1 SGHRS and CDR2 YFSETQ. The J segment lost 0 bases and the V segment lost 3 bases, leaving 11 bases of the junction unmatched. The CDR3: CASSSTLTSGPYQETQYF. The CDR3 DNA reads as TGCGCCAGCAGCTCAACCCTGACTAGCGGGCCCTACCAAGAGACCCAGTACTTC.

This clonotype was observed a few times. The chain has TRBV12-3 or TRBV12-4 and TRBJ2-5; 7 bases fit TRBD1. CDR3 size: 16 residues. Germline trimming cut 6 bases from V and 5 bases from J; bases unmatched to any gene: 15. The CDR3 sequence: CASSPGGMLRGETQYF. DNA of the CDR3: TGTGCCAGCAGCCCAGGGGGAATGCTTCGCGGGGAGACCCAGTACTTC.